This T cell receptor (beta chain) was sequenced during a study of T cells in Graves' hyperthyroidism and ophthalmopathy. Study conclusions and caveats: Most thyroid clonotypes that were expanded above 0.001 also turned up in blood.

The investigators amplified TCR beta CDR3 regions from RNA transcripts. During a first-round RT-PCR of the TCR CDR3, the HTBI primer set was used. From the multiplex PCR reads, TCRdb called clonotypes with MiXCR, one entry per CDR3 protein. The data contain hundreds of thousands of distinct CDR3 sequences, over 11% of them singletons. An absence of ophthalmopathy progression within 18 months meant stable Graves' hyperthyroidism. The study excluded patients with uncontrolled infection, other autoimmune disease, pregnancy or lactation. There are many counts of this clonotype. Its target is unknown. The trim removed 5 bases at V and 7 bases at J, leaving 14 bases unmatched. The CDR3 is made up of 16 amino acids. The germline gives CDR1 SGHDN, CDR2 FVKESK.

The specimen was blood. The sequence was obtained from a woman aged 25 to 39 with Graves' hyperthyroidism. The chain has TRBV14 and TRBJ2-1; 7 positions match TRBD2. CDR3 in DNA: TGTGCCAGCAGCGTATCTGGGGACTACGAGATTAATGAGCAGTTCTTC. The encoded protein is CASSVSGDYEINEQFF.